Listed below are T cell receptor beta chains from one sample, sequenced in a study of control samples from healthy donors and cancer patients. Some clones are missing from TCRdb's copy, which holds only in-frame ones; the method was immunoSEQ multiplex PCR. The sample yields 150,000 to 200,000 clones, roughly nine tenths seen once. Sequencing input: blood. The receptor source for this set is a man aged 25 to 40 in good health. Each CDR3 is given with its conserved first and last residue. The order of the fields is clone size, D gene, V gene, CDR3 length, J gene, CDR3 DNA, CDR3 protein. D genes are given only for firm matches. Rows may omit the clone size; those that give it use once, few, many or a size class.

-	TRBD1	TRBV5-5	13	TRBJ2-7	TGTGCCAGCAGCTTGGAAGGACAGGGTCCGCAGTACTTC	CASSLEGQGPQYF
-	-	TRBV29-1	13	TRBJ2-1	TGCAGCGTTGGTAAGGGTCCGTACAATGAGCAGTTCTTC	CSVGKGPYNEQFF
few	-	TRBV7-9	15	TRBJ2-5	TGTGCCAGCAGCCTAGAGGGGATGATTCAAGAGACCCAGTACTTC	CASSLEGMIQETQYF
-	-	TRBV12-5	14	TRBJ1-5	TGTGCTAGTGGTTCCCCGGGAAGCAATCAGCCCCAGCATTTT	CASGSPGSNQPQHF
-	TRBD1	TRBV30	15	TRBJ1-5	TGTGCCTGGAGTTCTAGACAGGGGATTAATCAGCCCCAGCATTTT	CAWSSRQGINQPQHF
-	-	TRBV5-4	14	TRBJ1-2	TGTGCCAGCAGCCCAAACCAGCTCGGGGGTGGCTACACCTTC	CASSPNQLGGGYTF
-	-	TRBV30	12	TRBJ1-5	TGTGCCTGGAGCCCCATGGGGCAGCCCCAGCATTTT	CAWSPMGQPQHF
-	-	TRBV5-6	15	TRBJ2-7	TGTGCCAGCAGCTTGGGAGGTTCACCTTCCTACGAGCAGTACTTC	CASSLGGSPSYEQYF
-	-	TRBV28	15	TRBJ2-1	TGTGCCAGCAGTGACGTGGGGACGGGTGGGAATGAGCAGTTCTTC	CASSDVGTGGNEQFF
-	-	TRBV7-9	14	TRBJ2-1	TGTGCCAGCAGCTTAGTACTAGCTGTCGATGAGCAGTTCTTC	CASSLVLAVDEQFF
-	-	TRBV19	13	TRBJ2-3	TGTGCCAGTAGTATTGGTGGGGCAGATACGCAGTATTTT	CASSIGGADTQYF
-	-	TRBV3-1/TRBV3-2	15	TRBJ2-3	TGTGCCAGCAGCCAAGAGGTCGGGAGATTAGATACGCAGTATTTT	CASSQEVGRLDTQYF
-	TRBD2	TRBV30	15	TRBJ2-7	TGTGCCTGGAGTGCCGGGTGGCGGGAGCCGGGAGAGCAGTACTTC	CAWSAGWREPGEQYF
-	TRBD1	TRBV6-5	13	TRBJ1-2	TGTGCCAGCAGCCTGGACAGGGCGGGTGGCTACACCTTC	CASSLDRAGGYTF
-	-	TRBV18	15	TRBJ1-1	TGTGCCAGCTCACCACCAAGCAGGGTGAACACTGAAGCTTTCTTT	CASSPPSRVNTEAFF
-	TRBD2	TRBV24-1	17	TRBJ2-3	TGTGCCACCAGTGATTCAGGACTAGCGGGAGAGACAGATACGCAGTATTTT	CATSDSGLAGETDTQYF
-	-	TRBV30	13	TRBJ1-2	TGTGCCTGGAGGACTACAGGGCATGATGGCTACACCTTC	CAWRTTGHDGYTF
-	TRBD1	TRBV11-2	14	TRBJ1-1	TGTGCCAGCAGCTTGGGACAGGGAGTCTCTGAAGCTTTCTTT	CASSLGQGVSEAFF
-	TRBD1	TRBV6-5	15	TRBJ1-6	TGTGCCAGCAGCCGGACAGGCTCCTATAATTCACCCCTCCACTTT	CASSRTGSYNSPLHF
-	-	TRBV7-8	16	TRBJ1-3	TGTGCCAGCAGCGTACTCGGGGGGGTCTCTGGAAACACCATATATTTT	CASSVLGGVSGNTIYF
-	-	TRBV6-2/TRBV6-3	13	TRBJ2-7	TGTGCCAGCACCCCTCGAGGTGTCCTCGAGCAGTACTTC	CASTPRGVLEQYF
-	TRBD2	TRBV2	15	TRBJ2-3	TGTGCCAGCAGTGAAGAAGCGGGGAGCACAGATACGCAGTATTTT	CASSEEAGSTDTQYF
-	-	TRBV7-2	18	TRBJ1-1	TGTGCCAGCAGCTTAGCGGTCGGGTGGTATGGTGAGAACACTGAAGCTTTCTTT	CASSLAVGWYGENTEAFF
once	TRBD1	TRBV30	14	TRBJ2-7	TGTGCCGTCCCGCGGGACAGGGAAACTTACGAGCAGTACTTC	CAVPRDRETYEQYF
-	TRBD1	TRBV20-1	13	TRBJ1-2	TGCAGTGCTAGTGAACAGGGGGCCTATGGCTACACCTTC	CSASEQGAYGYTF
-	TRBD1	TRBV28	15	TRBJ1-5	TGTGCCAGCAGCACACAGACAGGGGGGGTTCAGCCCCAGCATTTT	CASSTQTGGVQPQHF
-	-	TRBV3-1/TRBV3-2	12	TRBJ1-1	TGTGCCAGCAGCCAAACAGGTTTTGAAGCTTTCTTT	CASSQTGFEAFF
-	-	TRBV5-8	14	TRBJ1-1	TGTGCCAGCAGCTTGGAGAGCCAGGGCACTGAAGCTTTCTTT	CASSLESQGTEAFF
-	-	TRBV7-9	14	TRBJ1-5	TGTGCCAGCAGCTCGGACAGACTCAATCAGCCCCAGCATTTT	CASSSDRLNQPQHF
once	-	TRBV3-1/TRBV3-2	12	TRBJ2-7	TGTGCCAGCAGCCAAGATCGCGCCCCGGAGGACTTC	CASSQDRAPEDF
-	-	TRBV7-3	15	TRBJ2-2	TGTGCCAGCAGCCGAGTCGGACCCGCAGGCGGGGAGCTGTTTTTT	CASSRVGPAGGELFF
-	TRBD1	TRBV30	13	TRBJ1-2	TGTGCCTGGGCCGGGACAGGGAGTTATGGCTACACCTTC	CAWAGTGSYGYTF
-	TRBD1	TRBV5-8	17	TRBJ2-2	TGTGCCAGCACCAAAACGCTCGGGACAGGGGTTACCGGGGAGCTGTTTTTT	CASTKTLGTGVTGELFF
-	-	TRBV9	14	TRBJ2-3	TGTGCCAGCAGCCCTGCTACTAGACCAGATACGCAGTATTTT	CASSPATRPDTQYF
-	TRBD2	TRBV4-3	15	TRBJ2-2	TGCGCCAGCAGCCAGCTAACTAGCGTCCCCGGGGAGCTGTTTTTT	CASSQLTSVPGELFF
few	-	TRBV7-9	13	TRBJ2-7	TGTGCCAGCAGCTTAGGAAACTCCTACGAGCAGTACTTC	CASSLGNSYEQYF
-	-	TRBV9	13	TRBJ1-2	TGTGCCAGCAGCCTCACCGGGGGCTATGGCTACACCTTC	CASSLTGGYGYTF
once	-	TRBV9	14	TRBJ2-2	TGTGCCAGCAGCCCCTATGGGACCGCCGGGGAGCTGTTTTTT	CASSPYGTAGELFF
once	-	TRBV9	15	TRBJ1-4	TGTGCCAGCAGCGTAGATGAGGGGCACGGTGAAAAACTGTTTTTT	CASSVDEGHGEKLFF
-	TRBD1	TRBV9	15	TRBJ2-7	TGTGCCAGCAGCCTTGGACAGGGGGAGCTCTACGAGCAGTACTTC	CASSLGQGELYEQYF
-	-	TRBV10-1	14	TRBJ2-1	TGCGCCAGCAGTGAGTTAAGGGATAAAAATGAGCAGTTCTTC	CASSELRDKNEQFF
-	-	TRBV20-1	11	TRBJ2-5	TGCAGTGCCCTGTGGCAAGAGACCCAGTACTTC	CSALWQETQYF
-	-	TRBV25-1	11	TRBJ2-7	TGTGCCAGCAGTTTAAAGGACGAGCAGTACTTC	CASSLKDEQYF
-	TRBD1	TRBV28	15	TRBJ1-2	TGTGCCAGCTTTACAGCTCAGGGGGCAGGGGATGGCTACACCTTC	CASFTAQGAGDGYTF
-	TRBD2	TRBV5-4	18	TRBJ2-5	TGTGCCAGCAGTCCAGGGACTAGCGGGAGAATCGGGTGGGAGACCCAGTACTTC	CASSPGTSGRIGWETQYF
-	-	TRBV1	17	TRBJ2-2	TGCACCAGCAGCTACCCCAGACAGGGCCTGAACACCGGGGAGCTGTTTTTT	CTSSYPRQGLNTGELFF